The rows below give T cell receptor beta chains drawn from one sample of a study of blood T cell repertoires in COVID-19. Here immunoSEQ multiplex PCR was the method, and the copy in TCRdb shows in-frame clones only, minus some. This table has around 97,000 clones, around 87% appearing once. Material for sequencing was peripheral blood. These receptor sequences come from a human donor in a cohort sampled during active COVID-19. CDR3s include the opening cysteine and the closing phenylalanine or tryptophan. A D gene is named only where the DNA matches it firmly.

v_call: TRBV5-1; d_call: NA; j_call: TRBJ1-4; cdr3_aa: CASSLYQGKGEKLFF; cdr3_nt: TGCGCCAGCAGCCTTTATCAGGGGAAGGGAGAAAAACTGTTTTTT
v_call: TRBV14; d_call: NA; j_call: TRBJ1-1; cdr3_aa: CASSPRRVGLNTEAFF; cdr3_nt: TGTGCCAGCAGCCCCCGGCGAGTGGGGCTGAACACTGAAGCTTTCTTT
v_call: TRBV9; d_call: NA; j_call: TRBJ2-2; cdr3_aa: CASSADGRMTGELFF; cdr3_nt: TGTGCCAGCAGCGCGGACGGGAGAATGACCGGGGAGCTGTTTTTT
v_call: TRBV14; d_call: TRBD1; j_call: TRBJ2-5; cdr3_aa: CASSQDLFGTGVQETQYF; cdr3_nt: TGTGCCAGCAGCCAAGATCTTTTCGGGACAGGAGTCCAAGAGACCCAGTACTTC
v_call: TRBV6-5; d_call: NA; j_call: TRBJ2-1; cdr3_aa: CASSYSPGNEQFF; cdr3_nt: TGTGCCAGCAGTTACTCACCGGGGAATGAGCAGTTCTTC
v_call: TRBV5-5; d_call: NA; j_call: TRBJ2-4; cdr3_aa: CASSLDADVQYF; cdr3_nt: TGTGCCAGCAGCTTGGATGCGGATGTTCAGTACTTC
v_call: TRBV27; d_call: TRBD2; j_call: TRBJ2-3; cdr3_aa: CASSLYWEGRTDTQYF; cdr3_nt: TGTGCCAGCAGTTTATATTGGGAGGGGCGGACAGATACGCAGTATTTT
v_call: TRBV11-3; d_call: NA; j_call: TRBJ2-3; cdr3_aa: CASSRGILAPPDTQYF; cdr3_nt: TGTGCCAGCAGCCGGGGAATCCTAGCACCCCCAGATACGCAGTATTTT
v_call: TRBV29-1; d_call: NA; j_call: TRBJ2-3; cdr3_aa: CSVERSWGGGADTQYF; cdr3_nt: TGCAGCGTTGAACGTTCTTGGGGAGGGGGGGCAGATACGCAGTATTTT
v_call: TRBV19; d_call: NA; j_call: TRBJ1-4; cdr3_aa: CASSSDKEKLFF; cdr3_nt: TGTGCCAGTAGCTCCGACAAGGAAAAACTGTTTTTT
v_call: TRBV2; d_call: TRBD1; j_call: TRBJ2-5; cdr3_aa: CASRLTGTQETQYF; cdr3_nt: TGTGCCAGCAGATTGACAGGGACGCAAGAGACCCAGTACTTC
v_call: TRBV7-9; d_call: TRBD1; j_call: TRBJ2-3; cdr3_aa: CASSFGTASTDTQYF; cdr3_nt: TGTGCCAGCAGCTTCGGGACAGCGAGCACAGATACGCAGTATTTT
v_call: TRBV10-2; d_call: NA; j_call: TRBJ2-2; cdr3_aa: CASSASAMAVTGELFF; cdr3_nt: TGCGCCAGCAGCGCTTCAGCAATGGCGGTCACCGGGGAGCTGTTTTTT
v_call: TRBV18; d_call: TRBD2; j_call: TRBJ2-7; cdr3_aa: CASSHAPLAGGYEQYF; cdr3_nt: TGTGCCAGCTCACACGCCCCACTAGCGGGAGGCTACGAGCAGTACTTC
v_call: TRBV5-1; d_call: NA; j_call: TRBJ1-2; cdr3_aa: CASSPDGEGDYGYTF; cdr3_nt: TGCGCCAGCAGCCCCGACGGGGAGGGTGACTATGGCTACACCTTC
v_call: TRBV2; d_call: TRBD1; j_call: TRBJ2-7; cdr3_aa: CASSDTGQGFYEQYF; cdr3_nt: TGTGCCAGCAGTGATACCGGACAGGGGTTCTACGAGCAGTACTTC
v_call: TRBV5-8; d_call: TRBD1; j_call: TRBJ1-6; cdr3_aa: CASSLQGTNSPLHF; cdr3_nt: TGTGCCAGCAGCCTACAGGGGACCAATTCACCCCTCCACTTT
v_call: TRBV6-5; d_call: NA; j_call: TRBJ2-7; cdr3_aa: CASEGGGEQYF; cdr3_nt: TGTGCCAGCGAGGGAGGTGGCGAGCAGTACTTC
v_call: TRBV14; d_call: TRBD1; j_call: TRBJ2-7; cdr3_aa: CASSQVGGQGYYEQYF; cdr3_nt: TGTGCCAGCAGCCAAGTAGGGGGACAGGGGTACTACGAGCAGTACTTC
v_call: TRBV9; d_call: TRBD1; j_call: TRBJ2-7; cdr3_aa: CASSARTGPYEQYF; cdr3_nt: TGTGCCAGCAGCGCCCGGACAGGTCCCTACGAGCAGTACTTC
v_call: TRBV2; d_call: TRBD2; j_call: TRBJ2-2; cdr3_aa: CASTPLASNTGELFF; cdr3_nt: TGTGCCAGCACCCCACTAGCGTCCAACACCGGGGAGCTGTTTTTT
v_call: TRBV4-2; d_call: NA; j_call: TRBJ2-3; cdr3_aa: CASSQDLGDTQYF; cdr3_nt: TGTGCCAGCAGCCAAGATCTCGGAGATACGCAGTATTTT
v_call: TRBV4-1; d_call: NA; j_call: TRBJ1-4; cdr3_aa: CASRAAGGRKLFF; cdr3_nt: TGCGCCAGCCGTGCGGCGGGGGGGCGAAAACTGTTTTTT
v_call: TRBV2; d_call: TRBD2; j_call: TRBJ2-3; cdr3_aa: CASRRLAGGGWTDTQYF; cdr3_nt: TGTGCCAGCAGAAGGCTAGCGGGAGGTGGTTGGACAGATACGCAGTATTTT
v_call: TRBV7-2; d_call: NA; j_call: TRBJ2-1; cdr3_aa: CASSPWVASSYNEQFF; cdr3_nt: TGTGCCAGCAGCCCCTGGGTAGCGAGCTCCTACAATGAGCAGTTCTTC
v_call: TRBV6-5; d_call: NA; j_call: TRBJ2-7; cdr3_aa: CASSPDGVSFYEQYF; cdr3_nt: TGTGCCAGCAGTCCAGACGGAGTTTCTTTCTACGAGCAGTACTTC